The subject of this entry is one T cell receptor (beta chain). The antigen remains undetermined. Template material for TCR beta VDJ and CDR3 profiling consisted of genomic DNA. TCRdb reprocessed the reads via MiXCR and lists one record per CDR3 protein. The data contain hundreds of thousands of distinct CDR3 sequences, roughly 34% of them singletons. This sample was taken from a study of CD8+CD57+ T cells in acquired aplastic anemia. Turning to the study itself: Sorted cells (CD4+ and CD8+) yielded DNA amounts that averaged about 3.1 ug. Study-wide points: A set of around 30 CD8+ CDR3 sequences was shared between patients and controls, and these sequences appeared highly expressed in patients.

Those patients picked for sequencing had displayed CD8+CD57+ cell expansion on flow cytometry. The ends lost 3 bases at V and 6 bases at J; junction bases unmatched: 5. The germline V gene has CDR1 SGHKS and CDR2 YYEKEE (reference sequence). This CDR3 has 13 residues. The material sequenced was sorted CD4+, CD8+, or CD8+CD57+ T cells (not recorded which) from PBMCs. The source of this sequence is a human donor with aplastic anemia. This sequence joins TRBV5-5 and TRBJ1-2, with TRBD1 identical over 7 bases. The DNA of the CDR3 is TGTGCCAGCAGCTATGACAGGGTGGATGGCTACACCTTC. Translated: CASSYDRVDGYTF.